The text below deals with one T cell receptor beta chain. A second roughly 6 to 11 cycle PCR used barcoded and J-beta primers. Through a template-switch adaptor with 12 random nucleotides, each cDNA molecule received a tag. One entry per CDR3 protein, called by TCRdb with MiXCR from the 5' RACE reads. Of approximately 760,000 distinct CDR3 sequences detected, approximately 25% appear once; the ten largest clones hold more than 8.5%. This entry comes from a study of blood T cells in healthy people across ages. The CDR3 sequence is 16 residues long. Per germline, CDR1 SGHNT and CDR2 YENEEA. The V and J ends lost 0 bases and 7 bases, in that order; junction bases with no gene match: 7. These same data were also listed under a study on T cells of mothers and their children. Per that paper: Slightly higher overlap, not significant, was seen in related mother-child pairs than in unrelated pairs.

This TCR was recovered from a boy between 10 and 17 years old in good health. V and J are TRBV11-3 and TRBJ1-1; TRBD1 agrees at 11 bases. What was sequenced was blood. The CDR3 here is CASSLDSDRGPYEAFF. CDR3 nucleotides: TGTGCCAGCAGCTTAGACTCGGACAGGGGGCCCTATGAAGCTTTCTTT.